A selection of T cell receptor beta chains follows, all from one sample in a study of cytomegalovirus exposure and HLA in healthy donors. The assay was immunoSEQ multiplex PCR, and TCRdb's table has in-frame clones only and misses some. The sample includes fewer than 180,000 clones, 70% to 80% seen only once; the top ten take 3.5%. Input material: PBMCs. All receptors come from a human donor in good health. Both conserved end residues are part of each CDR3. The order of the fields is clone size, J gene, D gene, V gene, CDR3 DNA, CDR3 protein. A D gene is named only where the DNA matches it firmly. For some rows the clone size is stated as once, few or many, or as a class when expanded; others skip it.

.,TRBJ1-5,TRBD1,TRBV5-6,TGTGCCAGCAGCTTGGCCGCGGGACAGGGAATTCAGCCCCAGCATTTT,CASSLAAGQGIQPQHF
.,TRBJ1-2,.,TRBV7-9,TGTGCCATCCTTGATGGCTACACCTTC,CAILDGYTF
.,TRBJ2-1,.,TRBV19,TGTGCCAGTAGTATACCAGGGACTTTAGGGCAGTTCTTC,CASSIPGTLGQFF
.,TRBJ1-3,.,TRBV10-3,TGTGCCATCACCGAGGAAGCCGGAAACACCATATATTTT,CAITEEAGNTIYF
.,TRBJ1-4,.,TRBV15,TGTGCCACCAGCGGGGCAGCGCTTGAAAAACTGTTTTTT,CATSGAALEKLFF
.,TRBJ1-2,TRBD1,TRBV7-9,TGTGCCAGCAGCTTAAAACAGGGGATGAACTATGGCTACACCTTC,CASSLKQGMNYGYTF
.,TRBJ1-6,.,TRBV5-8,TGTGCCAGCAGCTTGCTCACAGGGATGACCTATAATTCACCCCTCCACTTT,CASSLLTGMTYNSPLHF
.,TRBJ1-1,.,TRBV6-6,TGTGCCAGCAGTTACCGTCGGTCCAACACTGAAGCTTTCTTT,CASSYRRSNTEAFF
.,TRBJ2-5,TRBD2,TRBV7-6,TGTGCCAGCAGCTTAGCGGGAGGGCCGATAGGGGAGACCCAGTACTTC,CASSLAGGPIGETQYF
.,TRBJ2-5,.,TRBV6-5,TGTGCCAGCAAGTTACTTAGAGGGTACCAAGAGACCCAGTACTTC,CASKLLRGYQETQYF
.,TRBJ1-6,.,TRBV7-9,TGTGCCAGCAGCTTACGAACAGGGCCCTCACCCCTCCACTTT,CASSLRTGPSPLHF
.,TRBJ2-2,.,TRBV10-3,TGTGCCATCAGTGAGTCACAGAACACCGGGGAGCTGTTTTTT,CAISESQNTGELFF
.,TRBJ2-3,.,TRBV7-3,TGTGCCAGCAGCTTAGCAGGCTTAGATACGCAGTATTTT,CASSLAGLDTQYF
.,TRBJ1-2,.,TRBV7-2,TGTGCCAGCAGCTTAGACGAGTATGGCTACACCTTC,CASSLDEYGYTF
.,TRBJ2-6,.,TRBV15,TGTGCCACCAGCAGGGAGACCAACGTCCTGACTTTC,CATSRETNVLTF
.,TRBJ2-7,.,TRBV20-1,TGCAGTGCTAGTCGTTCCGAGCAGTACTTC,CSASRSEQYF
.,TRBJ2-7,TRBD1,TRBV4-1,TGCGCCAGCAGCCATCCACGGGACAGGGGAACCCGGAGCTCCTACGAGCAGTACTTC,CASSHPRDRGTRSSYEQYF
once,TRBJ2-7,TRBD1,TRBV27,TGTGCCAGCAGTCCCCGGACAGGGAACTACGAGCAGTACTTC,CASSPRTGNYEQYF
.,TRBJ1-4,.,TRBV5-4,TGTGCCAGCAGCTTGGTTTCCGGAGCAAAACTGTTTTTT,CASSLVSGAKLFF
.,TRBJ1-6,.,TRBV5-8,TGTGCCAGCAGCTTTTTGGGCAGGGTTAATTCACCCCTCCACTTT,CASSFLGRVNSPLHF
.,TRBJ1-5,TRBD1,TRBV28,TGTGCCAGCAGGATTGGGACAGTTAGCAATCAGCCCCAGCATTTT,CASRIGTVSNQPQHF
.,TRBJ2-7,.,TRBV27,TGTGCCAGCAGTCCATCCCTCAAGCCTGAGCAGTACTTC,CASSPSLKPEQYF
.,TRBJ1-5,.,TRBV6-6,TGTGCCAGCAGTTACGGACCGGAGGGGCCCCAGCATTTT,CASSYGPEGPQHF
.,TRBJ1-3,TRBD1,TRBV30,TGTGCCTGGAGAAGGGACAGCATATTCTCTGGAAACACCATATATTTT,CAWRRDSIFSGNTIYF
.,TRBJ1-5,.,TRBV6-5,TGTGCCAGCAGTTACTCGGAACAGGGCGATCAGCCCCAGCATTTT,CASSYSEQGDQPQHF
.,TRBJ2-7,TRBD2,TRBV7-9,TGTGCCAGCAGCTTGGGGCTAGCGGGGAACTACGAGCAGTACTTC,CASSLGLAGNYEQYF
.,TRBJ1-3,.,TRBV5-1,TGCGCCAGCAGCTTGGGACTTCGCTCTGGAAACACCATATATTTT,CASSLGLRSGNTIYF
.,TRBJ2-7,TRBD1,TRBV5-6,TGTGCCAGCAGCTGGGACAGGGGGGACGAGCAGTACTTC,CASSWDRGDEQYF
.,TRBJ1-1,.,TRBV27,TGTGCCAGCGGGGCCACTGAAGCTTTCTTT,CASGATEAFF
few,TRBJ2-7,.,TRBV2,TGTGCCAGCAGTGCCCTTGGTGGAGGGGGCGCTCTCGAGCAGTACTTC,CASSALGGGGALEQYF
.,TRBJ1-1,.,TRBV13,TGTGCCAGCAGCTTCGGGTCCACACCCTTTATGAACACTGAAGCTTTCTTT,CASSFGSTPFMNTEAFF
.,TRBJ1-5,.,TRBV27,TGTGCCAGCAGTTTACAGGGGAATCAGCCCCAGCATTTT,CASSLQGNQPQHF
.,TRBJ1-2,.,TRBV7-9,TGTGCCAGCAGCTTCAACCTAGGCTACACCTTC,CASSFNLGYTF
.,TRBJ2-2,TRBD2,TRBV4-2,TGTGCCAGCAGCCAGGGACTAGCGGCCTCAAACACCGGGGAGCTGTTTTTT,CASSQGLAASNTGELFF
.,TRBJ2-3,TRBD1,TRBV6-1,TGTGCCAGCATCTCGGGACAGGGGGCAGATACGCAGTATTTT,CASISGQGADTQYF
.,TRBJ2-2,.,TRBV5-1,TGCGCCAGCAGGTCAGGTGACACCGGGGAGCTGTTTTTT,CASRSGDTGELFF
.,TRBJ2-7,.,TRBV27,TGTGCCAGCACCCCAAAAAGTGGGAAGGGAGAAGACGAGCAGTACTTC,CASTPKSGKGEDEQYF
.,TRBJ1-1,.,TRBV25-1,TGTGCCAGCAGTGAAAGGGGCACTGAAGCTTTCTTT,CASSERGTEAFF
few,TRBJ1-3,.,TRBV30,TGTGCCTGGATCCAGAACTCTGGAAACACCATATATTTT,CAWIQNSGNTIYF
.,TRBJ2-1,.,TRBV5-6,TGTGCCAGCAGCTTTTTAGCCGGGGACAAAAGCTCCTACAATGAGCAGTTCTTC,CASSFLAGDKSSYNEQFF
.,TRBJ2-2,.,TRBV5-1,TGCGCCAGCAGCTTGAGTAGCGCGAACACCGGGGAGCTGTTTTTT,CASSLSSANTGELFF
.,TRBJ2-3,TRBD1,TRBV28,TGTGCCAGCAGTTCCAGGGGGCGGTGGGATACGCAGTATTTT,CASSSRGRWDTQYF